The rows below give T cell receptor beta chains drawn from one sample of a study of CD8 T cells in ankylosing spondylitis. A single record per CDR3 protein comes from TCRdb applying MiXCR to the 5' RACE reads. The table lists about 160,000 distinct CDR3 sequences, about 17% of them singletons. Material for sequencing was blood, either unsorted or a sorted T cell fraction (not recorded which). The receptor set was obtained from a male donor with ankylosing spondylitis or in good health (not recorded which). Both conserved end residues are part of each CDR3. A D gene is named only where the DNA matches it firmly. The size field is filled for only some rows; it gives once, few, many or a size class.

D gene	V gene	J gene	CDR3 length	clone size	CDR3 DNA	CDR3 protein
.	TRBV12-3/TRBV12-4	TRBJ2-1	12	few	TGTGCCAGCACTGGTTCCTACAATGAGCAGTTCTTC	CASTGSYNEQFF
TRBD2	TRBV10-2	TRBJ2-7	15	.	TGCGCCAGCAGTGAGGGGACTAGCGGGGGCTACGAGCAGTACTTC	CASSEGTSGGYEQYF
TRBD2	TRBV28	TRBJ2-3	16	.	TGTGCCAGCAGACAGCCCGTTAGCGGGAGCTCAGATACGCAGTATTTT	CASRQPVSGSSDTQYF
.	TRBV10-3	TRBJ2-3	13	once	TGTGCCATCAGTGATCAGGGTCCAGATACGCAGTATTTT	CAISDQGPDTQYF
.	TRBV28	TRBJ2-1	15	few	TGTGCCAGCACCCCGGGGGCGAGAAACTACAATGAGCAGTTCTTC	CASTPGARNYNEQFF
.	TRBV5-1	TRBJ2-7	12	.	TGCGCCAGCAGCTTGGCAGACGGGCAAGAGTACTTC	CASSLADGQEYF
.	TRBV10-3	TRBJ2-1	17	.	TGTGCCATCAGTGAGTCGAGGGGACGGGGTTCCTACAATGAGCAGTTCTTC	CAISESRGRGSYNEQFF
TRBD1	TRBV5-1	TRBJ2-3	13	many	TGCGCCAGCAGGGGACAGAGCACAGATACGCAGTATTTT	CASRGQSTDTQYF
.	TRBV7-9	TRBJ2-2	13	.	TGTGCCAGCAGCTTGAGTACGTCCGGGGAGCTGTTTTTT	CASSLSTSGELFF
.	TRBV15	TRBJ2-7	17	few	TGTGCCACCAGCAGAGATCATTCGGCAGCCTCTATCAGCGAGCAGTACTTC	CATSRDHSAASISEQYF
.	TRBV20-1	TRBJ1-3	13	many	TGCAGTGCCCCCCCTCGCTCTGGAAACACCATATATTTT	CSAPPRSGNTIYF
TRBD2	TRBV20-1	TRBJ2-1	14	.	TGCAGTGTTAGGAAAGCGGGAGGGTACGATGAGCAGTTCTTC	CSVRKAGGYDEQFF
.	TRBV5-1	TRBJ2-1	14	few	TGCGCCAGCAGCCGGAGACTAGATAACAATGAGCAGTTCTTC	CASSRRLDNNEQFF
.	TRBV20-1	TRBJ1-2	13	many	TGCAGTGCTAGAGATGGGGACCGGGGTGGCTACACCTTC	CSARDGDRGGYTF
.	TRBV5-4	TRBJ2-1	11	.	TGTGCCAGCAGCCAACGAAATGAGCAGTTCTTC	CASSQRNEQFF
.	TRBV5-4	TRBJ2-7	15	few	TGTGCCAGCAGTCCGAAGGGCGGACGAACTTACGAGCAGTACTTC	CASSPKGGRTYEQYF
.	TRBV6-2/TRBV6-3	TRBJ2-4	15	few	TGTGCCAGCAGGAAGGGGGTCCTGGCCAAAAACATTCAGTACTTC	CASRKGVLAKNIQYF
TRBD2	TRBV20-1	TRBJ2-1	14	.	TGCAGTGCCGTCCGGGGGGGGCCTTTAAATGAGCAGTTCTTC	CSAVRGGPLNEQFF
TRBD2	TRBV20-1	TRBJ2-7	15	once	TGCAGTGCTAGACCACGACGACTAGCCTTCCACGAGCAGTACTTC	CSARPRRLAFHEQYF
.	TRBV20-1	TRBJ1-5	15	many	TGCAGTGCTAGAGAAACAGGGTTTACCAATCAGCCCCAGCATTTT	CSARETGFTNQPQHF
TRBD1	TRBV6-1	TRBJ1-2	16	few	TGTGCCAGCAACCCAGAGGCAGGACAGGGGAACTATGGCTACACCTTC	CASNPEAGQGNYGYTF
TRBD1	TRBV9	TRBJ1-1	13	many	TGTGCCAGCAGCGTAGTACAGGGGACTGAAGCTTTCTTT	CASSVVQGTEAFF
.	TRBV30	TRBJ2-5	14	few	TGTGCCTGGAGTGTCGGGTTAGGGGGAGAGACCCAGTACTTC	CAWSVGLGGETQYF
.	TRBV3-1	TRBJ2-1	16	few	TGTGCCAGCAGCCAAGATCTGGGGGGCTCCTACAATGAGCAGTTCTTC	CASSQDLGGSYNEQFF
.	TRBV6-5	TRBJ1-5	14	many	TGTGCCAGCAGTTCGGGATGGCGGAGCCAGCCCCAGCATTTT	CASSSGWRSQPQHF